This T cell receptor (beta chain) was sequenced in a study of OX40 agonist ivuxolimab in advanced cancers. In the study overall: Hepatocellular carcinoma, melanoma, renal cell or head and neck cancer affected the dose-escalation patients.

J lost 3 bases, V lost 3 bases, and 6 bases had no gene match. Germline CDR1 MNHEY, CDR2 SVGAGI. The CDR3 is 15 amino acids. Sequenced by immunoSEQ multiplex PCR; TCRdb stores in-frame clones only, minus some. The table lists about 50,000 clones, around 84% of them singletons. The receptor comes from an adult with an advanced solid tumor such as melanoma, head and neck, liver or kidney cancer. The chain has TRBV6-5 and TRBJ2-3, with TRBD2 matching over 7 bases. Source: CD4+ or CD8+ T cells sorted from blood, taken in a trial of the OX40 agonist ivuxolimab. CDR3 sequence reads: CASSYVGGRTDTQYF. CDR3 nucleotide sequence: TGTGCCAGCAGTTATGTTGGCGGGAGAACAGATACGCAGTATTTT.